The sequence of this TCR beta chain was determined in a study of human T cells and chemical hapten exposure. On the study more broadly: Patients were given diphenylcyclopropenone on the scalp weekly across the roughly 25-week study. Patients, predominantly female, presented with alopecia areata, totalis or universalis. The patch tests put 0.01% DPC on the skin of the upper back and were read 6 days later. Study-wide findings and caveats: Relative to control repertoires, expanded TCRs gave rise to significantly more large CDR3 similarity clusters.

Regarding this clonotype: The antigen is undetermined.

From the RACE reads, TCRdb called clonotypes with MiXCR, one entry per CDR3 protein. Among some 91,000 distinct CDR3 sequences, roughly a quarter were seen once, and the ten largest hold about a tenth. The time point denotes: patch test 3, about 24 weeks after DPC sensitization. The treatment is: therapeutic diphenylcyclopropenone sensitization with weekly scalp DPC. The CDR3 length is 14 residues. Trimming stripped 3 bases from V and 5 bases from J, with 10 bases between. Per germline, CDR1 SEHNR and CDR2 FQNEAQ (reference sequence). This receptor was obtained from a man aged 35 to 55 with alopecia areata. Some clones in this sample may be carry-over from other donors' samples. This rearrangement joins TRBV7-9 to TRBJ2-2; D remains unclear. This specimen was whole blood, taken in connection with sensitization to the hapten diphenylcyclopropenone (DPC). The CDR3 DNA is TGTGCCAGCAGCTTTGACGGTTGGACCGGGGAGCTGTTTTTT. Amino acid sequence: CASSFDGWTGELFF.